This T cell receptor beta chain was documented in a study of human T cells and chemical hapten exposure. Study-wide points: It was expanded TCRs that formed significantly more large CDR3 similarity clusters than controls did.

As to time point: patch test 1, 2 weeks after DPC sensitization. The treatment: therapeutic diphenylcyclopropenone sensitization with weekly scalp DPC. This clonotype was counted at least ten times. Its specificity is not known. From the RACE reads, TCRdb called clonotypes with MiXCR, one entry per CDR3 protein. The sample holds about 71,000 distinct CDR3 sequences; roughly 9.8% are singletons and the top ten take roughly 3.3%. J gave up 1 base and V 2 bases, and 2 bases lay outside the gene matches. Germline V gene sequence: CDR1 MDHEN, CDR2 SYDVKM. The CDR3 contains 15 residues. This rearrangement joins TRBV28 to TRBJ2-3; 8 bases line up with TRBD2. This sample comprised whole blood, obtained in connection with sensitization to the hapten diphenylcyclopropenone (DPC). The receptor comes from a woman in her 40s with alopecia areata. Some clones in this sample may be carry-over from other donors' samples. The CDR3 protein is CASSLGRGGTDTQYF. Written as DNA, the CDR3 is TGTGCCAGCAGTTTAGGGCGGGGGGGCACAGATACGCAGTATTTT.